These 13 T cell receptor beta chains were all obtained from the same sample, sequenced in a study of T cell repertoires in aging, cancer and after chemotherapy. TCR beta rearrangements were amplified from peripheral blood genomic DNA. A mixed TRB-A/B primer pool amplified rearranged TRB by multiplex touch-down PCR. TCRdb reanalysed the multiplex PCR reads using MiXCR and keeps one entry per CDR3 protein. In the table there are 9,500 to 15,000 distinct CDR3 sequences, approximately 30% of which are singletons. The source material was blood. The receptors were gathered from a human donor in good health. The donor label of this sample is uncertain.

This clonotype was counted between two and nine times. The chain uses TRBV15 and TRBJ2-5, with 9 bases fitting TRBD1. From germline, CDR1 is LNHNV and CDR2 YYDKDF (reference sequence). There are 15 residues in the CDR3. Trimming took 3 bases from V and 5 from J; bases not matched to a gene: 7. CDR3 amino acids: CATSRGTGGTETQYF. The CDR3 DNA reads as TGTGCCACCAGCAGGGGTACAGGGGGCACGGAGACCCAGTACTTC.

This clonotype has more than one count but fewer than ten. V gene TRBV13 combines with J gene TRBJ2-7, with D perhaps assigned TRBD1 or TRBD2 (5 bases each). CDR1 and CDR2 from the germline V gene are PRHDT and FYEKMQ (reference sequence). V dropped 3 bases and J dropped 9 bases, with 15 bases sitting between them. The CDR3 is made up of 13 amino acids. The CDR3 sequence: CASSLVGDPRQYF. In DNA, the CDR3 is TGTGCCAGCAGCTTGGTGGGGGACCCACGGCAGTACTTC.

The chain joins TRBV20-1 to TRBJ2-3; 10 bases are a match to TRBD2. The germline gives CDR1 DFQATT, CDR2 SNEGSKA (reference sequence). The CDR3 consists of 15 residues. The V gene end was trimmed by 0 bases and the J gene end by 5 bases; junction bases not matched to a gene: 5. CDR3 sequence (DNA): TGCAGTGCTAGAGATCCCCTAGCGGGGGTAGATACGCAGTATTTT. The encoded protein is CSARDPLAGVDTQYF.

In this sample, this clonotype turned up a few times. The chain recombines TRBV12-3 or TRBV12-4 with TRBJ2-3; D gene unclear. The CDR3 consists of 12 residues. V lost 6 bases and J lost 7, with 11 bases in between. CDR3 sequence (DNA): TGTGCCAGCAGCCCCTCGCTCTATACGCAGTATTTT. Amino acid sequence: CASSPSLYTQYF.

This chain links TRBV12-3 or TRBV12-4 with TRBJ2-4, with a tentative D call TRBD2 (5 bases). The length of the CDR3 is 14 residues. The ends were cut back, 1 base at V and 2 bases at J, with 6 bases in the middle. CDR3 protein: CASSLGTSKNIQYF. CDR3 in DNA: TGTGCCAGCAGTTTAGGGACTTCCAAAAACATTCAGTACTTC.

By frequency in the sample, this clonotype is medium-sized. This sequence joins TRBV13 and TRBJ2-3; D gene uncertain. In germline, CDR1 is PRHDT, CDR2 FYEKMQ (reference sequence). Trimming pared 3 bases from V and 1 base from J, leaving 5 bases between. The CDR3 has 13 residues. CDR3 loop: CASSFPGTDTQYF. CDR3 in DNA: TGTGCCAGCAGCTTTCCGGGCACAGATACGCAGTATTTT.

The chain couples TRBV6-5 to TRBJ1-2, with D possibly matching TRBD1 (6 bases). This CDR3 spans 14 amino acids. Germline loops: CDR1 MNHEY, CDR2 SVGAGI. The V and J ends lost 6 bases and 7 bases respectively, with 18 bases between them. The CDR3 spells CASRLTGASSGYTF. DNA for the CDR3: TGTGCCAGCAGGTTGACGGGGGCGTCGTCTGGCTACACCTTC.

To note about this clonotype: This may be a read error, as it is one base from a much larger clone. The chain links TRBV27 to TRBJ1-6, with D possibly being TRBD1 (6 bases). This CDR3 has 14 residues. The V gene lost 6 bases and the J gene lost 8 bases, with 14 bases spanning the gap. CDR1 is MNHEY and CDR2 is SMNVEV in the germline V gene (reference sequence). The CDR3 coding sequence is TGTGCCAGCAGACACAGGGTAGGGGATTCACCCCTCCACTTT. It translates to CASRHRVGDSPLHF.

This clonotype was recorded a few times. The chain couples TRBV13 to TRBJ2-1; TRBD2 is a possible D gene (6 bases). The CDR3 has 14 amino acids. Per germline, CDR1 PRHDT and CDR2 FYEKMQ (reference sequence). V was cut by 5 bases and J by 0 bases, with 8 bases left in between. The CDR3 coding sequence is TGTGCCAGCAGCGAGACTAGCTCCTACAATGAGCAGTTCTTC. It yields the protein CASSETSSYNEQFF.

In its sample, this clonotype ranks as medium-sized. The chain recombines TRBV15 with TRBJ1-2, with D possibly matching TRBD1 (6 bases). The CDR3 runs to 16 residues. The germline V gene has CDR1 LNHNV and CDR2 YYDKDF (reference sequence). Trimming took 4 bases from V and 2 from J, leaving 17 bases between them. The CDR3 DNA follows: TGTGCCACCAGCAAACCCGGACGGACAGACAACTATGGCTACACCTTC. This sequence encodes CATSKPGRTDNYGYTF.

This clonotype counts as medium-sized (0.01 to 0.1%). The chain carries TRBV6-4 and TRBJ2-2; 12 bases agree with TRBD2. After removal of 4 bases from V and 4 bases from J, the junction contained 1 base not matched to a gene. Germline V CDR1 and CDR2: MRHNA, SNTAGT. The CDR3 length is 15 residues. The CDR3 reads CASSASGGATGELFF. CDR3 sequence (DNA): TGTGCCAGCAGTGCTAGCGGGGGGGCCACCGGGGAGCTGTTTTTT.

The chain uses TRBV6-5 and TRBJ2-1; 9 nucleotides agree with TRBD2. This CDR3 region has 16 residues. The V and J ends lost 3 bases and 2 bases, in that order; junction bases with no gene match: 5. The germline gives CDR1 MNHEY, CDR2 SVGAGI. CDR3 coding DNA: TGTGCCAGCAGTTATCGCGGGGGGGCACCCTACAATGAGCAGTTCTTC. The encoded protein is CASSYRGGAPYNEQFF.

This clonotype was detected only a few times. The chain links TRBV6-5 to TRBJ1-3; unclear D gene. V was shortened by 5 bases and J by 0 bases, with 14 bases between the two germline ends. Germline V gene data show CDR1 as MNHEY and CDR2 as SVGAGI. This CDR3 comprises 16 residues. DNA for the CDR3: TGTGCCAGCAGTGCAAGGACCCCAAGCTCTGGAAACACCATATATTTT. Translated: CASSARTPSSGNTIYF.